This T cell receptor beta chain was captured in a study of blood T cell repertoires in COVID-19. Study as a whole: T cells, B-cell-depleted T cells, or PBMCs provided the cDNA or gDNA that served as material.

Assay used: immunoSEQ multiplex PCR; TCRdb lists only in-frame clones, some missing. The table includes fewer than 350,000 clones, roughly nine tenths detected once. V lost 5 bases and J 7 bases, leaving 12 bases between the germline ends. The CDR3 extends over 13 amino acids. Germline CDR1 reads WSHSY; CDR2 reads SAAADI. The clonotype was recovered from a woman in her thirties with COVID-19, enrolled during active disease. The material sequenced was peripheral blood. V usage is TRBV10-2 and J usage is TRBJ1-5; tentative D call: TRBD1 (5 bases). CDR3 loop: CASSSGGIQPQHF. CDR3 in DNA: TGCGCCAGCAGTTCCGGGGGAATACAGCCCCAGCATTTT.